The 23 T cell receptor beta chains given below trace back to one sample, sequenced in a study of technical replicates of blood from a handful of donors. Here immunoSEQ multiplex PCR was the method, and the copy in TCRdb shows in-frame clones only, minus some. This table holds tens of thousands of clones, roughly 91% found once. The material sequenced was PBMCs. These receptors came from a human donor in good health. Some clones in this sample may be carry-over from other donors' samples.

This clone was found once. This sequence joins TRBV7-2 and TRBJ1-2, with D possibly matching TRBD1 (6 bases). The germline gives CDR1 SGHTA, CDR2 FQGNSA. V was trimmed by 0 bases and J by 8 bases, leaving 16 bases between them. This CDR3 comprises 15 residues. The CDR3 sequence: CASSLAQGSFSGYTF. In DNA form, the CDR3 reads TGTGCCAGCAGCTTAGCTCAGGGGTCCTTTTCCGGCTACACCTTC.

Details on this clone: Different DNA sequences within this sample yield the same CDR3. The chain couples TRBV4-1 to TRBJ2-7, with a weak D call TRBD2 (5 bases). Trimming left V 0 bases short and J 6 bases short, with 15 bases between. Looked up from germline, CDR1 is MGHRA and CDR2 is YSYEKL. There are 15 residues in the CDR3. CDR3 coding DNA: TGCGCCAGCAGCCAAGATAGAGGAGGAAGCGCCGAGCAGTACTTC. Encoded protein: CASSQDRGGSAEQYF.

As DNA, the CDR3 is TGTGCCAGCAGCGCCCACCGAAGTCAGCTGGGCCAGAACAATGAGCAGTTCTTC. As protein: CASSAHRSQLGQNNEQFF. This chain joins TRBV9 and TRBJ2-1; D gene unclear. V lost 3 bases and J lost 5, with 24 bases in between. The CDR3 runs 18 residues. The germline CDR1 and CDR2 sequences are SGDLS and YYNGEE.

This clone was detected once. The chain joins TRBV10-3 to TRBJ1-2; 8 nucleotides line up with TRBD1. V was clipped by 2 bases and J by 14 bases; unmatched bases: 7. The CDR3 spans 12 residues. Per the germline V gene, CDR1 is ENHRY and CDR2 is SYGVKD. CDR3 loop: CAISEDQGAGTF. CDR3 nucleotides: TGTGCCATCAGTGAGGACCAGGGGGCGGGGACCTTC.

The chain carries TRBV4-3 and TRBJ2-1, with TRBD1 matching over 9 bases. The germline CDR1 and CDR2 sequences are LGHNA and YSLEER. The CDR3 sequence is 16 residues long. The trim removed 0 bases at V and 4 bases at J, leaving 4 bases unmatched. CDR3 sequence: CASSQEGGQGYNEQFF. The CDR3 DNA reads as TGCGCCAGCAGCCAAGAGGGGGGACAGGGTTACAATGAGCAGTTCTTC.

The chain recombines TRBV6-5 with TRBJ1-5; 11 nucleotides align to TRBD1. Germline values: CDR1 MNHEY, CDR2 SVGAGI. The CDR3 is 15 residues long. The trim removed 4 bases at V and 5 bases at J, leaving 4 bases unmatched. CDR3 bases: TGTGCCAGCAGTTCAGGACAGGGGGCATATCAGCCCCAGCATTTT. Its protein is CASSSGQGAYQPQHF.

The chain employs TRBV11-2 and TRBJ2-2; 10 nucleotides match TRBD2. Trimming at V came to 5 bases and at J to 1 base, leaving 10 bases not matched to a gene. Looked up from germline, CDR1 is SGHAT and CDR2 is FQNNGV. CDR3 length: 18 amino acids. CDR3 sequence reads: CASSRRSLAGVNTGELFF. CDR3 DNA sequence: TGTGCCAGCAGCCGACGCTCTCTAGCGGGAGTGAACACCGGGGAGCTGTTTTTT.

This chain uses TRBV10-3 with TRBJ2-5; 11 nucleotides agree with TRBD2. The junction had 3 bases not matched to a gene; V was cut back by 4 bases and J by 2 bases. In germline, CDR1 is ENHRY, CDR2 SYGVKD. The CDR3 is 15 amino acids. The CDR3 DNA reads as TGTGCCATCAGTGGAATAGCGGGGGGGCAAGAGACCCAGTACTTC. Its protein is CAISGIAGGQETQYF.

The gene calls are TRBV4-2 and TRBJ2-1; D unclear. Trimming took off 0 bases at V and 9 bases at J, with 21 bases between the two ends. Germline CDR1 and CDR2: LGHNA and YNFKEQ. The CDR3 is 17 residues long. This CDR3 is CASSQDLGVAPSSEQFF. The DNA for the CDR3 is TGTGCCAGCAGCCAAGATTTAGGAGTTGCTCCATCCAGTGAGCAGTTCTTC.

This clone was seen a few times. The genes are TRBV15 and TRBJ1-3; D is unresolved. The CDR3 is 18 amino acids. Trimming stripped 1 base from V and 4 bases from J, with 20 bases between. In germline, CDR1 is LNHNV, CDR2 YYDKDF (reference sequence). CDR3 sequence reads: CATSRGISLRRMGNTIYF. The CDR3 DNA reads TGTGCCACCAGCAGAGGAATCTCACTACGGAGAATGGGAAACACCATATATTTT.

The chain links TRBV4-2 to TRBJ2-6, with a possible D match to TRBD1 (6 bases). CDR1 is LGHNA, CDR2 YNFKEQ, per germline. The CDR3 is 16 residues long. V lost 5 bases, J lost 0 bases, and 11 bases lay in between. The CDR3 protein is CASSAGQNSGANVLTF. The CDR3 DNA is TGTGCCAGCAGCGCTGGACAGAACTCTGGGGCCAACGTCCTGACTTTC.

This clone was seen a few times. V gene TRBV5-4 combines with J gene TRBJ1-2; a possible D gene is TRBD1 (5 bases). V lost 2 bases and J 4 bases, leaving 18 bases between the germline ends. The CDR3 has 16 amino acids. CDR1 is SGHNT and CDR2 is YYREEE in the germline V gene (reference sequence). CDR3 loop: CASSFGGGELIYGYTF. CDR3 DNA: TGTGCCAGCAGCTTCGGTGGAGGGGAACTTATCTATGGCTACACCTTC.

This chain links TRBV5-1 with TRBJ2-1; 7 bases agree with TRBD2. This CDR3 contains 15 residues. Losses at the gene ends were 2 bases for V and 0 bases for J; bases not matched to a gene: 2. Germline V lookup: CDR1 SGHRS, CDR2 YFSETQ. The CDR3 protein is CASSLGGGSYNEQFF. The CDR3 nucleotides are TGCGCCAGCAGCTTAGGCGGGGGCTCCTACAATGAGCAGTTCTTC. Filled out from reference TRBV5-1 and TRBJ2-1, the complete variable domain reads KAGVTQTPRYLIKTRGQQVTLSCSPISGHRSVSWYQQTPGQGLQFLFEYFSETQRNKGNFPGRFSGRQFSNSRSEMNVSTLELGDSALYLCASSLGGGSYNEQFFGPGTRLTVL.

The CDR3 is CASTPGRAGNTIYF. The DNA of the CDR3 is TGTGCCAGCACCCCGGGAAGGGCTGGAAACACCATATATTTT. The J gene is TRBJ1-3, the V gene TRBV6-6; D is uncertain. V gave up 7 bases and J gave up 2 bases, with 12 bases separating them. The CDR3 loop spans 14 amino acids. Germline V gene lookup returns CDR1 MNHNY and CDR2 SVGAGI (reference sequence).

The V and J genes are TRBV7-9 and TRBJ1-1; 10 nucleotides align to TRBD1. From germline, CDR1 is SEHNR and CDR2 FQNEAQ (reference sequence). This CDR3 contains 14 residues. V was pared by 6 bases and J by 1 base, with 2 bases of the junction left unmatched. DNA for the CDR3: TGTGCCAGCAGAAGGGACAGGGGGAACACTGAAGCTTTCTTT. Translated, it gives CASRRDRGNTEAFF.

The CDR3: CASSQDPGTDWEQYF. The CDR3 DNA is TGCGCCAGCAGCCAAGACCCCGGGACAGACTGGGAGCAGTACTTC. The V and J genes are TRBV4-3 and TRBJ2-7; TRBD1 matches at 7 bases. The CDR3 contains 15 residues. Trimming cost V 0 bases and J 7 bases; bases outside gene matches: 9. Germline CDR1 is LGHNA and CDR2 is YSLEER.

The rearrangement joins TRBV7-8 to TRBJ1-3; D is uncertain. This CDR3 is built from 14 residues. Trimming took off 5 bases at V and 3 bases at J, with 11 bases between the two ends. CDR1 SGHVS and CDR2 FQNEAQ come from the germline V gene. The CDR3 loop is CASSRQVDGNTIYF. CDR3 bases: TGTGCCAGCAGCCGCCAGGTGGATGGAAACACCATATATTTT.

The chain is built from TRBV6-6 and TRBJ2-7; D may be TRBD1 (6 bases). V was cut by 7 bases and J by 2 bases, with 18 bases left in between. The CDR3 loop spans 15 amino acids. Germline-derived CDR1 and CDR2 are MNHNY and SVGAGI (reference sequence). The CDR3 bases are TGTGCCAGCAACCTTCGGGACACCTCTCCCTACGAGCAGTACTTC. Translated, it gives CASNLRDTSPYEQYF.

The chain is built from TRBV6-6 and TRBJ1-2; no reliable D call. The CDR3 spans 14 residues. V shed 4 bases and J shed 7 bases, with 16 bases lying between them. From germline, CDR1 is MNHNY and CDR2 SVGAGI (reference sequence). In nucleotides, the CDR3 is TGTGCCAGCAGTTCCCGAGGAGGGAACGGTGGCTACACCTTC. It yields the protein CASSSRGGNGGYTF.

The rearrangement uses TRBV29-1 and TRBJ2-7, with 9 bases identical to TRBD2. This CDR3 contains 14 residues. Germline assignment: CDR1 SQVTM and CDR2 ANQGSEA. With V trimmed by 4 bases and J by 0 bases, 4 bases remained unmatched. The CDR3 DNA follows: TGCAGCGTTGGGGGGACTAGCATCTCCTACGAGCAGTACTTC. Translation: CSVGGTSISYEQYF.

The chain uses TRBV6-6 and TRBJ1-3, with D unclear. The V gene's germline CDR1 is MNHNY and CDR2 SVGAGI (reference sequence). The CDR3 loop spans 14 amino acids. The V gene lost 4 bases and the J gene lost 0 bases, with 7 bases spanning the gap. CDR3 residues: CASSSSRSGNTIYF. DNA for the CDR3: TGTGCCAGCAGTTCGTCCCGCTCTGGAAACACCATATATTTT.

The V and J genes are TRBV5-1 and TRBJ2-7; the match to TRBD1 covers 7 bases. The germline V gene encodes CDR1 SGHRS and CDR2 YFSETQ. This CDR3 is 13 amino acids long. Trimming removed 4 bases from V and 5 bases from J; junction bases left unmatched: 6. The DNA for the CDR3 is TGCGCCAGCAGCCCCGACAGGGCCCACGAGCAGTACTTC. This gives the protein CASSPDRAHEQYF.

This clone was counted only a few times. The chain links TRBV6-5 to TRBJ1-3, with 11 bases aligning to TRBD1. After removal of 6 bases from V and 2 bases from J, the junction contained 3 bases not matched to a gene. The CDR3 is made up of 15 amino acids. Germline CDR1 reads MNHEY; CDR2 reads SVGAGI. The CDR3 nucleotides read TGTGCCAGCAGAGGGACAGGGGGTCCTGGAAACACCATATATTTT. It specifies CASRGTGGPGNTIYF.